These 3 T cell receptor beta chains came from one sample sequenced in a study of T cell responses to AZD1222 COVID-19 vaccine. Some clones are missing from TCRdb's copy, which holds only in-frame ones; the method was immunoSEQ multiplex PCR. The table records fewer than 200,000 clones, 85% to 95% of them present only once. The sequences come from peripheral blood, collected on day 0 of AZD1222 vaccination. The receptor source for this set is an adult in good health.

This chain joins TRBV9 and TRBJ2-2; D gene unclear. The length of the CDR3 is 16 residues. Trimming removed 4 bases at V and 1 base at J, with 14 bases between. Germline values: CDR1 SGDLS, CDR2 YYNGEE. The CDR3 coding sequence is TGTGCCAGCAGCACGGGCCCCCTGAAGAACACCGGGGAGCTGTTTTTT. The encoded protein is CASSTGPLKNTGELFF.

The chain links TRBV6-5 to TRBJ2-1, with D perhaps matching TRBD2 (5 bases). The CDR3 runs to 13 residues. In germline, CDR1 is MNHEY, CDR2 SVGAGI. The V gene lost 4 bases and the J gene lost 9 bases, with 13 bases spanning the gap. The CDR3 is CASSFRGVGEQFF. CDR3 in DNA: TGTGCCAGCAGTTTCCGGGGTGTCGGTGAGCAGTTCTTC.

V and J are TRBV5-8 and TRBJ1-5; 8 nucleotides agree with TRBD1. V was pared by 4 bases and J by 4 bases, with 7 bases of the junction left unmatched. The CDR3 spans 15 residues. The V gene's germline CDR1 is SGHTS and CDR2 YDEGEE. The CDR3 coding sequence is TGTGCCAGCAGCCCCCGGACAGGGACGAATCAGCCCCAGCATTTT. The encoded protein is CASSPRTGTNQPQHF.